Below are 13 T cell receptor beta chains sequenced from a single sample in a study of blood T cell repertoires in COVID-19 (TCRdb year 2020). Receptor libraries were prepared by the immunoSEQ multiplex PCR assay. TCRdb took over this immuneACCESS table, retaining in-frame rearrangements with V and J assigned. Such tables are incomplete; in checked studies, under half of the missing clones stem from an unresolved V gene, and the remainder is unexplained. In this sample the table shows about 250,000 clones, more than 75% of which occur a single time. Together, the top ten hold 1.5% to 2% of the sample. Material: peripheral blood. The receptor source for this set is a woman aged 55-70 years who had recovered from COVID-19.

This chain links TRBV7-2 with TRBJ1-5; the match to TRBD1 covers 7 bases. The CDR3 is 17 amino acids. Germline CDR1 is SGHTA and CDR2 is FQGNSA. J was trimmed by 7 bases and V by 1 base; bases with no gene match: 13. CDR3 in DNA: TGTGCCAGCAGCTTAGTGGCAGGGGGTTTCCCCACGCAGCCCCAGCATTTT. The encoded protein is CASSLVAGGFPTQPQHF.

The sample holds a few counts of this clone. The V gene is TRBV10-3, the J gene TRBJ1-5, with 10 positions matching TRBD1. The V gene end was trimmed by 6 bases and the J gene end by 1 base; junction bases not matched to a gene: 9. The CDR3 spans 17 residues. Looked up from germline, CDR1 is ENHRY and CDR2 is SYGVKD. CDR3 loop: CAIREDRGFRSNQPQHF. CDR3 sequence (DNA): TGTGCCATCAGGGAGGACAGGGGGTTCCGGAGCAATCAGCCCCAGCATTTT.

This clone was counted only a few times. CDR3 in DNA: TGTGCCAGCAGGCAGGCCCCGAATGGCTACACCTTC. This encodes CASRQAPNGYTF. The chain links TRBV28 to TRBJ1-2, with unresolved D. Trimming took off 6 bases at V and 6 bases at J, with 11 bases between the two ends. The CDR3 is made up of 12 amino acids. Per germline, CDR1 MDHEN and CDR2 SYDVKM.

V usage is TRBV7-9 and J usage is TRBJ2-5; perhaps TRBD1 as D (6 bases). CDR1 and CDR2 (germline): SEHNR, FQNEAQ (reference sequence). The V and J ends lost 6 bases and 5 bases respectively, with 16 bases between them. This CDR3 is built from 14 residues. This CDR3 is CASSSPGVIETQYF. The CDR3 DNA is TGTGCCAGCAGTTCACCAGGGGTTATTGAGACCCAGTACTTC.

The chain couples TRBV10-3 to TRBJ1-2; D is ambiguous. In germline, CDR1 is ENHRY, CDR2 SYGVKD. The CDR3 covers 15 residues. V gave up 6 bases and J gave up 0 bases, with 14 bases separating them. In DNA, the CDR3 is TGTGCCATCAGGACCGGGAGCTCAGCTAACTATGGCTACACCTTC. Translating it yields CAIRTGSSANYGYTF.

This clone was seen a few times. J is TRBJ2-5 and V is TRBV20-1; D remains ambiguous. V dropped 5 bases and J dropped 1 base, with 2 bases sitting between them. Germline CDR1 is DFQATT and CDR2 is SNEGSKA (reference sequence). The length of the CDR3 is 10 residues. CDR3 sequence (DNA): TGCAGTGCTCGCCAAGAGACCCAGTACTTC. Its protein product is CSARQETQYF.

V gene TRBV28 combines with J gene TRBJ2-3; 8 nucleotides match TRBD2. Germline V gene sequence: CDR1 MDHEN, CDR2 SYDVKM. The CDR3 runs 14 residues. The ends lost 6 bases at V and 3 bases at J; junction bases unmatched: 5. CDR3 sequence reads: CASRVGLGTDTQYF. The CDR3 nucleotides read TGTGCCAGCAGGGTGGGACTAGGAACAGATACGCAGTATTTT.

The rearrangement links TRBV19 to TRBJ2-7; 10 positions match TRBD1. Losses at the gene ends were 5 bases for V and 3 bases for J; bases not matched to a gene: 13. The CDR3 is made up of 17 amino acids. Germline V CDR1 and CDR2: LNHDA, SQIVND (reference sequence). For the CDR3, the DNA is TGTGCCAGTAGTCGAAAGGGGGGGACAGGGGCTCGCTACGAGCAGTACTTC. Residues: CASSRKGGTGARYEQYF.

The sample holds a few counts of this clone. The chain employs TRBV6-5 and TRBJ1-5; TRBD1 agrees at 9 bases. This CDR3 is 14 amino acids long. V lost 11 bases, J lost 2 bases, and 7 bases stayed unmatched. CDR1 and CDR2 from the germline V gene are MNHEY and SVGAGI. CDR3 loop: CAVLWTGGNQPQHF. CDR3 bases: TGTGCCGTACTATGGACAGGGGGCAATCAGCCCCAGCATTTT.

The rearrangement joins TRBV25-1 to TRBJ1-6, with D possibly matching TRBD1 (5 bases). The germline V and J ends were trimmed by 5 bases and 17 bases, with 22 bases remaining between them. This CDR3 is built from 14 residues. Germline-derived CDR1 and CDR2 are MGHDK and SYGVNS. CDR3 bases: TGTGCCAGCAGTAACACAGGTCAGGTCGGACGGGTCCACTTT. It yields the protein CASSNTGQVGRVHF. The variable domain in full, with the rest retrieved from reference TRBV25-1 and TRBJ1-6, is EADIYQTPRYLVIGTGKKITLECSQTMGHDKMYWYQQDPGMELHLIHYSYGVNSTEKGDLSSESTVSRIRTEHFPLTLESARPSHTSQYLCASSNTGQVGRVHFGNGTRLTVT.

This clone was counted between two and nine times. This sequence joins TRBV11-2 and TRBJ2-7, with a possible D match to TRBD1 (6 bases). The germline V and J ends were trimmed by 6 bases and 6 bases, with 27 bases remaining between them. The CDR3 consists of 17 residues. Germline CDR1 is SGHAT and CDR2 is FQNNGV. The CDR3 bases are TGTGCCAGCAGTCGCGACACAGGGATGGGGTGGGTGAGCGAGCAGTACTTC. This translates into CASSRDTGMGWVSEQYF.

J is TRBJ1-4 and V is TRBV6-5; D unresolved. V was cut by 0 bases and J by 3 bases, with 11 bases left in between. Germline V gene sequence: CDR1 MNHEY, CDR2 SVGAGI. This CDR3 region has 16 residues. The CDR3 coding sequence is TGTGCCAGCAGTTACTCGTACGGCGGGGCTAATGAAAAACTGTTTTTT. Residues: CASSYSYGGANEKLFF.

This chain connects TRBV7-6 to TRBJ1-1, with D possibly TRBD1 on 5 matching bases. Germline V gene sequence: CDR1 SGHVS, CDR2 FNYEAQ. The V end lost 3 bases, the J end lost 4 bases, and 9 bases lay between the germline ends. The CDR3 contains 13 residues. CDR3 nucleotides: TGTGCCAGCAGCTTCCAGGGTCTCACTGAAGCTTTCTTT. Protein: CASSFQGLTEAFF. The variable domain in full, completed from reference TRBV7-6 and TRBJ1-1, reads GAGVSQSPRYKVTKRGQDVALRCDPISGHVSLYWYRQALGQGPEFLTYFNYEAQQDKSGLPNDRFSAERPEGSISTLTIQRTEQRDSAMYRCASSFQGLTEAFFGQGTRLTVV.